This paragraph covers one T cell receptor (beta chain) sequence. The clone's antigen remains unknown. It has no much larger one-base neighbor in the sample; base qualities were not kept. The data belong to a study of blood T cell repertoires in COVID-19 (dated by TCRdb to the early 2020s). Broadly, across the study: Samples from collaborators originated in the United States, Italy and Spain and spanned both the acute and convalescent phases of COVID-19. The prospective study material was composed of cDNA or gDNA derived from T cells, B-cell-depleted T cells, or PBMCs. Deeply sampled blood TCRbeta repertoires from subjects exposed to, actively infected with, or recovered from COVID-19 were included in the dataset. The repertoires were made available in a free public database intended to serve as a resource for research on the immune response to SARS-CoV-2. The samples were drawn from two sources: the first 160 participants of the ongoing ImmuneRACE study, and 1,254 subjects contributed by 6 global collaborators. Sample metadata almost always included a de-identified subject ID, COVID-19 status, age in years and sex. Where available, HLA class I and class II types were taken from metadata supplied by the sample provider and were not determined by assay-based typing. Overall study results and their limits: The quantity of clinical and demographic metadata differed by source and by participant and was supplied without curation.

Whole blood was collected in K2EDTA tubes by collaborating institutions according to the institutions' own protocols. For TCRbeta analysis, collaborator samples were shipped as frozen whole blood, as isolated PBMCs, or as DNA extracted from either sample type. The immunoSEQ Assay, a bias-controlled multiplex PCR, was used to amplify TCRbeta CDR3 regions from genomic DNA. In the paper's pipeline: The number of nucleated cells in each sample was estimated by amplification of reference gene primers within the assay. To quantify the absolute abundance of each unique TCRbeta CDR3 rearrangement, sequence reads were collapsed and filtered. For each sample, productive Simpson clonality was calculated as the square root of Simpson's diversity index across productive rearrangements. TCRdb's version of the immuneACCESS table is confined to in-frame rearrangements and falls short of the full clone set. An unresolved V gene accounts for under half of the shortfall where checked; the remainder is of unknown origin. The DNA gave D and trimming, while V, J and clone size come from that table. The table for this sample lists hundreds of thousands of clones; about four fifths of them were counted only once. About 2.7% of the sample belongs to the ten largest clones.

What was sequenced was peripheral blood. This TCR was sampled from a woman in her forties with active or convalescent COVID-19.

In nucleotides, the sequence is TGCGCCAGCAGCCCGACAGGGTTCCACGAGCAGTACTTC. This sequence encodes CASSPTGFHEQYF. The chain uses TRBV5-1 and TRBJ2-7; 7 bases in the middle match TRBD1. V has 4 bases trimmed and J has 5 bases trimmed; junction bases matching no gene number 6. The germline V gene encodes CDR1 SGHRS and CDR2 YFSETQ. The CDR3 has 13 amino acids, counting the end cysteine and phenylalanine. The retained sequence is limited to the CDR3, 39 bases, with the frame set at the first base. The variable domain in full, with residues beyond the CDR3 obtained from the reference TRBV5-1 and TRBJ2-7 genes, is KAGVTQTPRYLIKTRGQQVTLSCSPISGHRSVSWYQQTPGQGLQFLFEYFSETQRNKGNFPGRFSGRQFSNSRSEMNVSTLELGDSALYLCASSPTGFHEQYFGPGTRLTVT.